This entry concerns a single TCR beta chain. Its antigen is as yet unknown. This record belongs to a study of cytomegalovirus exposure and HLA in healthy donors. The wider study: The roughly 120 million unique TCR beta sequences, from approximately 170 million T cells, were found by an earlier analysis. Study-level findings and limits: Prior analysis indicated that the majority of TCR beta V segments exhibited productivity approximately 90% or approximately 30% of the time. Around 160 TCR beta chains were listed as cytomegalovirus-associated. Exclusion as indistinguishable affected some V segments, including TRBV6-2 and TRBV6-3.

With 60 Vbeta and 13 Jbeta primers, the PCR was carried out. Here immunoSEQ multiplex PCR was the method, and the copy in TCRdb shows in-frame clones only, minus some. The sample carries 150,000 to 200,000 clones, 80% to 90% recorded once. CDR3 length: 14 amino acids. Trimming removed 1 base at V and 4 bases at J, with 10 bases between. Germline V gives CDR1 SGHVS, CDR2 FQNEAQ. This clonotype originated in a man between 18 and 29 years old in good health and CMV-seropositive. Sequenced material: PBMCs. The chain links TRBV7-8 to TRBJ1-2; D perhaps matches TRBD1 (6 bases). The CDR3 DNA is TGTGCCAGCAGCTTAGGGCAGGGGATCTATGGCTACACCTTC. Translation gives CASSLGQGIYGYTF.